Each of the 17 T cell receptor beta chains below was sequenced from the same sample in a study of T cell changes during pregnancy in multiple sclerosis. Some clones are missing from TCRdb's copy, which holds only in-frame ones; the method was immunoSEQ multiplex PCR. The sample consists of tens of thousands of clones, approximately 90% of them appearing once. The sample here was CD8+ T cells from peripheral blood mononuclear cells, taken in the first trimester of pregnancy. These TCRs come from a female donor with multiple sclerosis, enrolled in a pregnancy study.

CDR3 sequence reads: CASSLGQGFRYSGNTIYF. For the CDR3, the DNA is TGTGCCAGCAGCTTAGGCCAGGGGTTTAGATACTCTGGAAACACCATATATTTT. The chain combines TRBV7-8 with TRBJ1-3; D might be TRBD1 (6 bases). Trimming left V 1 base short and J 0 bases short, with 16 bases between. This CDR3 spans 18 amino acids. Germline CDR1 is SGHVS and CDR2 is FQNEAQ.

J is TRBJ2-7 and V is TRBV5-1; tentatively, D is TRBD1 (6 bases). This CDR3 comprises 13 residues. Trimming removed 3 bases from V and 4 bases from J, with 11 bases in between. CDR1 is SGHRS, CDR2 YFSETQ, per germline. The CDR3 sequence: CASSSAGDYEQYF. CDR3 DNA sequence: TGCGCCAGCAGCTCTGCAGGGGATTACGAGCAGTACTTC.

The chain employs TRBV7-6 and TRBJ2-3; D is possibly TRBD2 (6 bases). V was pared by 0 bases and J by 5 bases, with 9 bases between. The germline CDR1 and CDR2 sequences are SGHVS and FNYEAQ. This CDR3 has 14 residues. The CDR3 is CASSLAGGRDTQYF. The CDR3 DNA is TGTGCCAGCAGCTTAGCGGGAGGAAGAGATACGCAGTATTTT.

This chain uses TRBV6-1 with TRBJ2-2; 7 bases match TRBD2. The junction had 3 bases not matched to a gene; V was cut back by 0 bases and J by 8 bases. The CDR3 loop spans 14 amino acids. In germline, CDR1 is MNHNS, CDR2 SASEGT. The CDR3 region is CASSEAGGAGELFF. The CDR3 DNA reads as TGTGCCAGCAGTGAAGCGGGAGGGGCAGGGGAGCTGTTTTTT.

The chain combines TRBV28 with TRBJ2-2, with 8 nucleotides matching TRBD1. CDR1 and CDR2 from the germline V gene are MDHEN and SYDVKM. J gave up 7 bases and V 6 bases, and 7 bases lay outside the gene matches. This CDR3 is 14 amino acids long. The CDR3 sequence: CASRRTGYGGELFF. The CDR3 coding sequence is TGTGCCAGCAGACGGACAGGGTATGGCGGGGAGCTGTTTTTT.

The V and J genes are TRBV14 and TRBJ2-7; no reliable D call. Trimming removed 3 bases at V and 0 bases at J, with 6 bases between. This CDR3 contains 13 residues. From germline, CDR1 is SGHDN and CDR2 FVKESK. In nucleotides, the CDR3 is TGTGCCAGCAGCCAGAGCGACTCCTACGAGCAGTACTTC. Amino acid sequence: CASSQSDSYEQYF.

The chain is built from TRBV6-4 and TRBJ2-3; TRBD2 aligns across 13 bases. J lost 5 bases, V lost 5 bases, and 10 bases had no gene match. The CDR3 runs to 17 residues. CDR1 is MRHNA and CDR2 is SNTAGT in the germline V gene. The CDR3 sequence is CASSPGLAGKGQDTQYF. CDR3 DNA sequence: TGTGCCAGCAGTCCGGGACTAGCGGGAAAAGGACAAGATACGCAGTATTTT.

This clone was seen a handful of times. CDR3 region: CASSQELAEHYEQYF. The DNA for the CDR3 is TGCGCCAGCAGCCAAGAACTAGCGGAGCACTACGAGCAGTACTTC. The genes are TRBV4-3 and TRBJ2-7, with 8 nucleotides matching TRBD2. Germline V gene lookup returns CDR1 LGHNA and CDR2 YSLEER. Unmatched junction bases numbered 4, after V lost 0 bases and J lost 3 bases. This CDR3 has 15 amino acids.

The rearrangement joins TRBV27 to TRBJ2-3; D possibly corresponds to TRBD2 (6 bases). Deletions cut 3 bases from V and 0 bases from J, with 10 bases between. The CDR3 extends over 15 amino acids. Germline loops: CDR1 MNHEY, CDR2 SMNVEV (reference sequence). This CDR3 reads CASSLTGESTDTQYF. The CDR3 nucleotides are TGTGCCAGCAGTTTGACGGGAGAGAGCACAGATACGCAGTATTTT.

V is TRBV2 and J is TRBJ2-7, with D unresolved. Germline CDR1 SNHLY, CDR2 FYNNEI. The CDR3 loop spans 14 amino acids. The V end was cut by 10 bases, the J end by 1 base, with 17 bases between. CDR3 sequence: CATTTLVRSYEQYF. CDR3 coding DNA: TGTGCCACCACTACCCTGGTTAGATCCTACGAGCAGTACTTC.

This chain connects TRBV5-1 to TRBJ2-2, with 7 bases that match TRBD2. Germline loops: CDR1 SGHRS, CDR2 YFSETQ. The V and J ends lost 2 bases and 7 bases, in that order; junction bases with no gene match: 14. The CDR3 is 17 residues long. CDR3 sequence: CASSLDVSSGTIGELFF. As DNA, the CDR3 is TGCGCCAGCAGCTTAGACGTTAGCAGCGGGACGATCGGGGAGCTGTTTTTT.

J is TRBJ1-2 and V is TRBV19, with TRBD1 identical over 7 bases. V shed 2 bases and J 4 bases; nucleotides not matched to a gene: 10. Looked up from germline, CDR1 is LNHDA and CDR2 is SQIVND (reference sequence). The CDR3 has 16 amino acids. CDR3 sequence reads: CASSIILGTASYGYTF. In nucleotides, the CDR3 is TGTGCCAGTAGTATAATTCTAGGGACAGCCTCCTATGGCTACACCTTC.

The J gene is TRBJ2-5, the V gene TRBV4-1; 11 bases are shared with TRBD2. Unmatched junction bases numbered 1, after V lost 2 bases and J lost 2 bases. Germline loops: CDR1 MGHRA, CDR2 YSYEKL. The CDR3 runs to 15 residues. CDR3 bases: TGCGCCAGCAGCCAAAGGACTAGCGGGCAAGAGACCCAGTACTTC. This encodes CASSQRTSGQETQYF.

V and J are TRBV9 and TRBJ1-4; 7 bases fit TRBD1. This CDR3 comprises 15 residues. Germline values: CDR1 SGDLS, CDR2 YYNGEE. J lost 5 bases, V lost 3 bases, and 7 bases had no gene match. CDR3 region: CASSARQGENEKLFF. The CDR3, as DNA: TGTGCCAGCAGCGCCCGACAGGGAGAGAATGAAAAACTGTTTTTT. The entire variable domain, with the rest obtained from reference TRBV9 and TRBJ1-4, is as follows: DSGVTQTPKHLITATGQRVTLRCSPRSGDLSVYWYQQSLDQGLQFLIQYYNGEERAKGNILERFSAQQFPDLHSELNLSSLELGDSALYFCASSARQGENEKLFFGSGTQLSVL.

The CDR3 here is CASSSGTGELFF. DNA for the CDR3: TGTGCCAGCAGCTCGGGAACCGGGGAGCTGTTTTTT. This chain joins TRBV5-6 and TRBJ2-2, with D perhaps matching TRBD2 (5 bases). The V gene lost 3 bases and the J gene lost 5 bases, with 5 bases spanning the gap. Germline CDR1 and CDR2: SGHDT and YYEEEE. There are 12 residues in the CDR3.

The J gene is TRBJ2-1, the V gene TRBV5-1; 11 bases fit TRBD2. The CDR3 totals 15 residues. After removal of 4 bases from V and 7 bases from J, the junction contained 7 bases not matched to a gene. Germline V gene data show CDR1 as SGHRS and CDR2 as YFSETQ. The CDR3 bases are TGCGCCAGCAGCGGAACTAGCGGGAGTTTTAATGAGCAGTTCTTC. The encoded protein is CASSGTSGSFNEQFF.

This chain links TRBV6-4 with TRBJ2-1; 9 bases match TRBD2. J was trimmed by 4 bases and V by 4 bases; bases with no gene match: 5. The CDR3 loop spans 15 amino acids. From germline, CDR1 is MRHNA and CDR2 SNTAGT. CDR3 coding DNA: TGTGCCAGCAGTGCGACTAGCGGAGAGTACAATGAGCAGTTCTTC. Its translation: CASSATSGEYNEQFF.